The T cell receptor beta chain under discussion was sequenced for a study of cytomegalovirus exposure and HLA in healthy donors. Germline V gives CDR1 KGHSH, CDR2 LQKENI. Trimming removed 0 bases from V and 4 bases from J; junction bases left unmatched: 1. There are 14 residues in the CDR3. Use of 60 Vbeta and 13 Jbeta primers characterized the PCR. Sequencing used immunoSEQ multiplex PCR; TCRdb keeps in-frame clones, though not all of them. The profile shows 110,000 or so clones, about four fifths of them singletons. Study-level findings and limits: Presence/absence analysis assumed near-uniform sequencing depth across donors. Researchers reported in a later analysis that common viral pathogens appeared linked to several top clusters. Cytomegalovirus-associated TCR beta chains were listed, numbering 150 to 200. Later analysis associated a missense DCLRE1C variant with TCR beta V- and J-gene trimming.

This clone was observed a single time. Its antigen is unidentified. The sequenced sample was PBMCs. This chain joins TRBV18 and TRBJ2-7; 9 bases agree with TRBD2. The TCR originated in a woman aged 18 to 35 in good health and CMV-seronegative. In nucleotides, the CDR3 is TGTGCCAGCTCACCACCGGCGGGAGGGTACGAGCAGTACTTC. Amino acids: CASSPPAGGYEQYF. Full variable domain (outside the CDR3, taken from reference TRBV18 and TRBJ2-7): NAGVMQNPRHLVRRRGQEARLRCSPMKGHSHVYWYRQLPEEGLKFMVYLQKENIIDESGMPKERFSAEFPKEGPSILRIQQVVRGDSAAYFCASSPPAGGYEQYFGPGTRLTVT.